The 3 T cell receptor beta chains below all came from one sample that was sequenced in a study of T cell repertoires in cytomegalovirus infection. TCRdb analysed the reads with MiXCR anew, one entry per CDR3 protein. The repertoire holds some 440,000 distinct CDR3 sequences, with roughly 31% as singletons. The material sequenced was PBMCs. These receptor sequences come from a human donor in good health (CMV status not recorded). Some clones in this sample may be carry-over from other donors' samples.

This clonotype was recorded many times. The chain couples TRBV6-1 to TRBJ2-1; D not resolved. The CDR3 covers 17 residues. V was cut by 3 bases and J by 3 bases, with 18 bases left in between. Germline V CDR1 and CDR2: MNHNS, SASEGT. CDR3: CASSDRPIQLLYNEQFF. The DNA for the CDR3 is TGTGCCAGCAGTGACCGACCGATACAACTTCTCTACAATGAGCAGTTCTTC.

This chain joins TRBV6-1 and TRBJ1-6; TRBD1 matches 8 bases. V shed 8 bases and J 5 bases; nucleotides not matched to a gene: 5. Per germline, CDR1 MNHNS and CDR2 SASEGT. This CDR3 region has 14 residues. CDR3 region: CASARDRHNSPLHF. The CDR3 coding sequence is TGTGCCAGCGCACGGGACAGGCATAATTCACCCCTCCACTTT.

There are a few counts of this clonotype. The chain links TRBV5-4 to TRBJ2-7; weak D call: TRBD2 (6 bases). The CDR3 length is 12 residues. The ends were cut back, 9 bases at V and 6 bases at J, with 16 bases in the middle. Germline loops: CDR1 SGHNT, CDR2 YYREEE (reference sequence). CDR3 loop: CATHGQGGEQYF. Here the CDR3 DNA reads TGTGCCACCCACGGGCAGGGAGGCGAGCAGTACTTC.